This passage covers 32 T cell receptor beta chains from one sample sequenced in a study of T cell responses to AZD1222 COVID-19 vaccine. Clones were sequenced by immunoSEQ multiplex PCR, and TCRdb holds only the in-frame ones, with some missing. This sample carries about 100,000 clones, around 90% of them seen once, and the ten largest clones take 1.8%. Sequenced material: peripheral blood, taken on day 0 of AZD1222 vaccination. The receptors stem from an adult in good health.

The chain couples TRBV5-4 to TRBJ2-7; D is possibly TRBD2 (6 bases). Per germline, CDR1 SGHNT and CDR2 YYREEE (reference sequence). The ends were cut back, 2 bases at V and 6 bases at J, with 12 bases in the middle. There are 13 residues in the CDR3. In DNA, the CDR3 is TGTGCCAGCAGCTTCGGGAGCCGCGGCGAGCAGTACTTC. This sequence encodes CASSFGSRGEQYF.

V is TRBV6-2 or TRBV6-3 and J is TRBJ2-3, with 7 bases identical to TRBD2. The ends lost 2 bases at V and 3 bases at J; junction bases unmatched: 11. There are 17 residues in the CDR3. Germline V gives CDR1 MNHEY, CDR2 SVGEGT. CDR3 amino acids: CASSYASGPAFTDTQYF. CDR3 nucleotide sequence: TGTGCCAGCAGTTACGCTAGCGGCCCCGCTTTTACAGATACGCAGTATTTT.

For the CDR3, the DNA is TGTGCCAGCAGCCCCCCGGTGTTTACTGAAGCTTTCTTT. Its protein is CASSPPVFTEAFF. The chain is built from TRBV7-2 and TRBJ1-1; D unresolved. V was cut by 5 bases and J by 5 bases, with 12 bases left in between. The germline gives CDR1 SGHTA, CDR2 FQGNSA. The CDR3 consists of 13 residues.

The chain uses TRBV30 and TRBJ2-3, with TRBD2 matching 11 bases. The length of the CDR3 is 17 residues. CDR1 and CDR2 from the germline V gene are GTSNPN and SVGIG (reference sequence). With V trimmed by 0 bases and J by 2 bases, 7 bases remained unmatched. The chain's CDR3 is CAWSVWGSGRVTDTQYF. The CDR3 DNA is TGTGCCTGGAGTGTATGGGGTAGCGGGAGGGTCACAGATACGCAGTATTTT. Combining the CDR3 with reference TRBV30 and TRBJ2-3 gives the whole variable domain SQTIHQWPATLVQPVGSPLSLECTVEGTSNPNLYWYRQAAGRGLQLLFYSVGIGQISSEVPQNLSASRPQDRQFILSSKKLLLSDSGFYLCAWSVWGSGRVTDTQYFGPGTRLTVL.

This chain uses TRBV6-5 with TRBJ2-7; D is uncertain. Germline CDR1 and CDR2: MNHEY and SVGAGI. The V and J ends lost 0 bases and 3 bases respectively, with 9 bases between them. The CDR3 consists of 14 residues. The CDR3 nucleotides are TGTGCCAGCAGTTACTCGAGCACCTACTACGAGCAGTACTTC. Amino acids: CASSYSSTYYEQYF.

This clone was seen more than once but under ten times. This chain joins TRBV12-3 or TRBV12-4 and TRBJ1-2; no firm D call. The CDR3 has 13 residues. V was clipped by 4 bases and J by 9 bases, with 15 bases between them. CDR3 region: CASSSPRYWSYTF. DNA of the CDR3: TGTGCCAGCAGTTCTCCCCGCTATTGGAGCTACACCTTC.

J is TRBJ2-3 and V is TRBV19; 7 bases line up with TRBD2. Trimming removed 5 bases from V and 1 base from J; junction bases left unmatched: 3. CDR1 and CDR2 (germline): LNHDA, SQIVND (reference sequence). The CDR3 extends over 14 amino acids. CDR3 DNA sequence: TGTGCCAGTAGTCAAAGCGGGGGCACAGATACGCAGTATTTT. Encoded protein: CASSQSGGTDTQYF.

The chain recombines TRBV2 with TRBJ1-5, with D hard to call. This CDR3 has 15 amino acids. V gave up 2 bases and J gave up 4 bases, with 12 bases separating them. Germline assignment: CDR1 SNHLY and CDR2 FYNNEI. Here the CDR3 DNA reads TGTGCCAGCAGTGAAACTTACGGCATAAATCAGCCCCAGCATTTT. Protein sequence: CASSETYGINQPQHF.

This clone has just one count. The CDR3 DNA follows: TGCGCCAGCAGCTTTGACAGGGCGTTTGGCTACACCTTC. Amino acids: CASSFDRAFGYTF. V usage is TRBV5-1 and J usage is TRBJ1-2; 7 bases map to TRBD1. Germline V gives CDR1 SGHRS, CDR2 YFSETQ. The CDR3 length is 13 residues. With V trimmed by 2 bases and J by 7 bases, 5 bases remained unmatched.

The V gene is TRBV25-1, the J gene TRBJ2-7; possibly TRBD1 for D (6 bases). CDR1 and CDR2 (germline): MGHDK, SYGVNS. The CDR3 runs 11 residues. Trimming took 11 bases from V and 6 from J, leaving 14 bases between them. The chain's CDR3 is CAQDRTSEQYF. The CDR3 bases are TGTGCCCAAGACAGGACCTCCGAGCAGTACTTC.

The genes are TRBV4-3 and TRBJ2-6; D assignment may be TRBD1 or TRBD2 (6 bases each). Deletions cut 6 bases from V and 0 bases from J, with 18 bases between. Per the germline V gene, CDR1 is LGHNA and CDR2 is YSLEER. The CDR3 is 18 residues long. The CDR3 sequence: CASSPRWRGVSGANVLTF. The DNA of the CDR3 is TGCGCCAGCAGTCCTAGGTGGAGGGGGGTCTCTGGGGCCAACGTCCTGACTTTC.

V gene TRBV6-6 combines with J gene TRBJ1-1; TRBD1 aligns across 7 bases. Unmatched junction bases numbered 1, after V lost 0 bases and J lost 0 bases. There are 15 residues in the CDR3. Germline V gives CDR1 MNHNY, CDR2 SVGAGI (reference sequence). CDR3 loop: CASSYSTGLNTEAFF. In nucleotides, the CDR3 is TGTGCCAGCAGTTACTCGACAGGGCTGAACACTGAAGCTTTCTTT.

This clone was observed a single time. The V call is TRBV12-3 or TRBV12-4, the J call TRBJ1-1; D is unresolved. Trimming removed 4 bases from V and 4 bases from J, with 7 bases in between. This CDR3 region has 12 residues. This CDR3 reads CASSSLGTEAFF. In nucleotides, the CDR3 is TGTGCCAGCAGTTCCTTGGGCACTGAAGCTTTCTTT.

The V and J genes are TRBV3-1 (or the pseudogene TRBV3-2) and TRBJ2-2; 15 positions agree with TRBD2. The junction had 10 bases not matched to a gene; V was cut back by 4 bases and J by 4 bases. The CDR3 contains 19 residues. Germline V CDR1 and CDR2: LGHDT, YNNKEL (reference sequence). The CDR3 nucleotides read TGTGCCAGCAGCCGCCGGACTAGCGGGAGGGCCCGTAGCACCGGGGAGCTGTTTTTT. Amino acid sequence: CASSRRTSGRARSTGELFF.

CDR3 loop: CAIGGPGPEAFF. The DNA of the CDR3 is TGTGCCATCGGGGGGCCCGGTCCTGAAGCTTTCTTT. This chain connects TRBV10-3 to TRBJ1-1; D is perhaps TRBD1 (6 bases). This CDR3 comprises 12 residues. Trimming took off 8 bases at V and 6 bases at J, with 13 bases between the two ends. From germline, CDR1 is ENHRY and CDR2 SYGVKD.

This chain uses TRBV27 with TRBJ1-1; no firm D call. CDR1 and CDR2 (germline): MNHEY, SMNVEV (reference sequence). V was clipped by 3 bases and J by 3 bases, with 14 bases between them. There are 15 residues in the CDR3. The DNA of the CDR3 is TGTGCCAGCAGTTTGCGCGGGGTTGGGTACACTGAAGCTTTCTTT. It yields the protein CASSLRGVGYTEAFF.

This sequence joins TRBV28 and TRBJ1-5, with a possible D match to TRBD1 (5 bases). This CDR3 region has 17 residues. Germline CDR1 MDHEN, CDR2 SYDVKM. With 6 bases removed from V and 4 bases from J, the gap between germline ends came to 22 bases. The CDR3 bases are TGTGCCAGCAGCCAACTCCGAGGGGCGAAAGGTAATCAGCCCCAGCATTTT. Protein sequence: CASSQLRGAKGNQPQHF. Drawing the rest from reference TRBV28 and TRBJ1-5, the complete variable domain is DVKVTQSSRYLVKRTGEKVFLECVQDMDHENMFWYRQDPGLGLRLIYFSYDVKMKEKGDIPEGYSVSREKKERFSLILESASTNQTSMYLCASSQLRGAKGNQPQHFGDGTRLSIL.

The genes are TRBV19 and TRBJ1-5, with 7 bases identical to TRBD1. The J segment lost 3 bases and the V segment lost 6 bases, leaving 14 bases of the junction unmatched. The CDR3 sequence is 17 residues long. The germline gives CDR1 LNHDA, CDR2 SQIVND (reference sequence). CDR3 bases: TGTGCCAGTAGCAAGATCCAGGGGGGAAGTTACAATCAGCCCCAGCATTTT. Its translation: CASSKIQGGSYNQPQHF.

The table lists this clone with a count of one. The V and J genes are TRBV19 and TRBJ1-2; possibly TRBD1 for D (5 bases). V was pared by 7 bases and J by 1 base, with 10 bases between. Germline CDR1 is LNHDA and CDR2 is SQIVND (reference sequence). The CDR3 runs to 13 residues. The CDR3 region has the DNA TGTGCCAGTACCAGGAGGGGTAACTATGGCTACACCTTC. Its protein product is CASTRRGNYGYTF.

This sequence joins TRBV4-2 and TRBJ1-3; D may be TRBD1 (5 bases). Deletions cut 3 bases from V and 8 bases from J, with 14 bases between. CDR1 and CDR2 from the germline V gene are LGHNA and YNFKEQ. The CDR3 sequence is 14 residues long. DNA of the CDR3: TGTGCCAGCAGCCACCCCGATAGGGGTGACACCATATATTTT. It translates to CASSHPDRGDTIYF.

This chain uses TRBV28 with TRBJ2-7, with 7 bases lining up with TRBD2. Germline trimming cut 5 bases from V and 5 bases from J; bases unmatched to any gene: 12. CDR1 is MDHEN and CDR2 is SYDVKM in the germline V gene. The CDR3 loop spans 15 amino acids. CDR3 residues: CASSPPLAPINEQYF. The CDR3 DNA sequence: TGTGCCAGCAGTCCCCCACTAGCGCCGATTAACGAGCAGTACTTC.

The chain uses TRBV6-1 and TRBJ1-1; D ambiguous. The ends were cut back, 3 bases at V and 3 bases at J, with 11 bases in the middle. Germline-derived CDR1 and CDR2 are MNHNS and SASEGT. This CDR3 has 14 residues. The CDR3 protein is CASSEYAEHTEAFF. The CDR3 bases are TGTGCCAGCAGTGAGTATGCGGAACACACTGAAGCTTTCTTT.

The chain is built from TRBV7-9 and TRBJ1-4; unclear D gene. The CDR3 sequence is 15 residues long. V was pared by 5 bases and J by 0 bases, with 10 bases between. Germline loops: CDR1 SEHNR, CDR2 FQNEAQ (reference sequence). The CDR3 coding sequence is TGTGCCAGCAGCCCGTCCGGTCCAACTAATGAAAAACTGTTTTTT. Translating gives CASSPSGPTNEKLFF.

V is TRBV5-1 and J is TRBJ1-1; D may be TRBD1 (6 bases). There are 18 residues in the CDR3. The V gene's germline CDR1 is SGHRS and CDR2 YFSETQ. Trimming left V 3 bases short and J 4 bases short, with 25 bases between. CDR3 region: CASSWRPAGAGGGTEAFF. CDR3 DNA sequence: TGCGCCAGCAGCTGGAGACCGGCAGGGGCGGGAGGAGGCACTGAAGCTTTCTTT.

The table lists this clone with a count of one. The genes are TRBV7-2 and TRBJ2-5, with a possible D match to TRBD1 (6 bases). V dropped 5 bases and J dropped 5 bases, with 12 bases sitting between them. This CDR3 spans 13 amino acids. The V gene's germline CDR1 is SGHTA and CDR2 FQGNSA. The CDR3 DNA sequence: TGTGCCAGCAGCGCAGGGGTAGTGGAGACCCAGTACTTC. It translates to CASSAGVVETQYF.

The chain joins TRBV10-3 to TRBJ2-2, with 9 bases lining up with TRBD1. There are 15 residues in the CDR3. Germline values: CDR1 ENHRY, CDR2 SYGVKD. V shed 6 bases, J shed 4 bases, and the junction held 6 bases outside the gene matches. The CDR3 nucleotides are TGTGCCATCAGAACCGGGACAGGGTTCACCGGGGAGCTGTTTTTT. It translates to CAIRTGTGFTGELFF.

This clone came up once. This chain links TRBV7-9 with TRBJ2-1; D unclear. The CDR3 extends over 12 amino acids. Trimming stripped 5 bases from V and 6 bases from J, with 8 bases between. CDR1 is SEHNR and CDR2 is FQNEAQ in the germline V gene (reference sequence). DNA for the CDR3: TGTGCCAGCAGCCACCCCGTCAATGAGCAGTTCTTC. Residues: CASSHPVNEQFF.

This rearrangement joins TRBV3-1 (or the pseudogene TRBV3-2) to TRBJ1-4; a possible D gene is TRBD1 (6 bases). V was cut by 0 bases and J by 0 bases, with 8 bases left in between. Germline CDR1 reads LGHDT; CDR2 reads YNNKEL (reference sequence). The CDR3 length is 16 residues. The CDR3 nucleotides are TGTGCCAGCAGCCAAGATCCAGGGGCAACTAATGAAAAACTGTTTTTT. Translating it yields CASSQDPGATNEKLFF.

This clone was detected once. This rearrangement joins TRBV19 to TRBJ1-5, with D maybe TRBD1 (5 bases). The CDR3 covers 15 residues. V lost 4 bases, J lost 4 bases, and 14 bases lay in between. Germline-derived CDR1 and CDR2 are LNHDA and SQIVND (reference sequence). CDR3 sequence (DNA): TGTGCCAGTAGTAGTACAGGATTGGGGAATCAGCCCCAGCATTTT. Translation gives CASSSTGLGNQPQHF. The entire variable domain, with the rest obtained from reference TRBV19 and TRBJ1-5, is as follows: DGGITQSPKYLFRKEGQNVTLSCEQNLNHDAMYWYRQDPGQGLRLIYYSQIVNDFQKGDIAEGYSVSREKKESFPLTVTSAQKNPTAFYLCASSSTGLGNQPQHFGDGTRLSIL.

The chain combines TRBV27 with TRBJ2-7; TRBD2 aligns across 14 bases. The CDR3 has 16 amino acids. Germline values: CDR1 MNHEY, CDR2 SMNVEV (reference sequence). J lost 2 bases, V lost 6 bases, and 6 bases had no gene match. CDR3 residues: CASRGLAGVGTYEQYF. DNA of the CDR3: TGTGCCAGCAGGGGACTAGCGGGAGTGGGGACCTACGAGCAGTACTTC.

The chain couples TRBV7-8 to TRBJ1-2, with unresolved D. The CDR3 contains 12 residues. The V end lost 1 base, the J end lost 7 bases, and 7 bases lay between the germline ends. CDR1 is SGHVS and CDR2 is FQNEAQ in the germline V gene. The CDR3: CASSLGVRGYTF. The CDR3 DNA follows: TGTGCCAGCAGCTTAGGTGTTCGTGGCTACACCTTC.

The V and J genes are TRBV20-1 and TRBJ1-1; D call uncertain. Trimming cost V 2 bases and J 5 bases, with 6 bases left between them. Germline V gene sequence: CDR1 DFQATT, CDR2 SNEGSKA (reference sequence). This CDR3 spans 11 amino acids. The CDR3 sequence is CSARTGTEAFF. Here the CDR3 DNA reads TGCAGTGCTAGAACGGGGACTGAAGCTTTCTTT.